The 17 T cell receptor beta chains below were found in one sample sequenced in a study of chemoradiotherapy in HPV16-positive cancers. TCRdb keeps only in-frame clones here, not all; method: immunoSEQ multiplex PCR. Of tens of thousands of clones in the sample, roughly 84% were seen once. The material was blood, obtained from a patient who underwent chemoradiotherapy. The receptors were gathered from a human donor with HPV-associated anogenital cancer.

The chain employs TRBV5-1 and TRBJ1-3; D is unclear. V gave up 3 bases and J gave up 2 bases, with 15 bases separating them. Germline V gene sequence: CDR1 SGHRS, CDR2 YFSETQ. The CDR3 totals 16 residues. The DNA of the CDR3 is TGCGCCAGCAGCTCGGTCGTGGGTTCTACTGGAAACACCATATATTTT. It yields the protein CASSSVVGSTGNTIYF.

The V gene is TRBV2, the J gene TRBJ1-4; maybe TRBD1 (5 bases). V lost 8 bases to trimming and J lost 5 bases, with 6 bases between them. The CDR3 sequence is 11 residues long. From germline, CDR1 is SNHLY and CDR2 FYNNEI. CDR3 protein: CASRTNEKLFF. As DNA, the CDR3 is TGTGCCAGCCGGACAAATGAAAAACTGTTTTTT. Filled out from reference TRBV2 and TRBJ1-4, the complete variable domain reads EPEVTQTPSHQVTQMGQEVILRCVPISNHLYFYWYRQILGQKVEFLVSFYNNEISEKSEIFDDQFSVERPDGSNFTLKIRSTKLEDSAMYFCASRTNEKLFFGSGTQLSVL.

CDR3 in DNA: TGTGCCAGCAGCTTTCAAGGGCCGGGAAACATTCAGTACTTC. Its protein product is CASSFQGPGNIQYF. The J gene is TRBJ2-4, the V gene TRBV5-6, with D unresolved. The CDR3 contains 14 residues. Trimming left V 2 bases short and J 6 bases short, with 12 bases between. The V gene's germline CDR1 is SGHDT and CDR2 YYEEEE.

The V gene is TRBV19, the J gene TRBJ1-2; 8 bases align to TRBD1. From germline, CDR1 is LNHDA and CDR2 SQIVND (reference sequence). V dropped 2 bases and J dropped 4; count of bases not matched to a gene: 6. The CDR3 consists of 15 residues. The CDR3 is CASSILTGASYGYTF. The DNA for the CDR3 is TGTGCCAGTAGTATATTGACAGGGGCAAGCTATGGCTACACCTTC.

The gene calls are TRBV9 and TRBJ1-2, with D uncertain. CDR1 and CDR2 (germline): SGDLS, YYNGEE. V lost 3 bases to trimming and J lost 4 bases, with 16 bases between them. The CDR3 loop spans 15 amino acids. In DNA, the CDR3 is TGTGCCAGCAGCGGCGACGGGGTGGCAGCCTATGGCTACACCTTC. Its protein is CASSGDGVAAYGYTF.

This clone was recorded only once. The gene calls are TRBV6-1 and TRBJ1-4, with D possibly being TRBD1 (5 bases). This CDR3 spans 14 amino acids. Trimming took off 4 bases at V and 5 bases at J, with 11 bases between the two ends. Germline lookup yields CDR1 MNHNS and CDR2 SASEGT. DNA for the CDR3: TGTGCCAGCAGTGGCCCCGGGGGGAATGAAAAACTGTTTTTT. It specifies CASSGPGGNEKLFF.

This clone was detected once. The DNA for the CDR3 is TGTGCCAGCAGCGCGATAAAACCCCGGGACAGGGGTGACTATGGCTACACCTTC. It encodes CASSAIKPRDRGDYGYTF. The chain combines TRBV11-2 with TRBJ1-2; 10 nucleotides line up with TRBD1. V was clipped by 5 bases and J by 3 bases; unmatched bases: 15. This CDR3 region has 18 residues. Germline CDR1 SGHAT, CDR2 FQNNGV.

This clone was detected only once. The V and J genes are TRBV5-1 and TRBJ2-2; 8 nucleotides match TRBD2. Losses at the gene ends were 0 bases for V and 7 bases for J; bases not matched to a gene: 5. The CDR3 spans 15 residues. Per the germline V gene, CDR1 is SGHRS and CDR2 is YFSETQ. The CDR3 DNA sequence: TGCGCCAGCAGCTTGGTGACTAGCGAGGTCGGGGAGCTGTTTTTT. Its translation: CASSLVTSEVGELFF.

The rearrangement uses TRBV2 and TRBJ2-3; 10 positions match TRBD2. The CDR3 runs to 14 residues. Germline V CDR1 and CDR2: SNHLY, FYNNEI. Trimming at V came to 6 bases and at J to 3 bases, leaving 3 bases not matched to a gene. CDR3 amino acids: CASRERGGTDTQYF. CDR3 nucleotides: TGTGCCAGCAGGGAGCGGGGGGGAACAGATACGCAGTATTTT. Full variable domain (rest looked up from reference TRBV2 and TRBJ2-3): EPEVTQTPSHQVTQMGQEVILRCVPISNHLYFYWYRQILGQKVEFLVSFYNNEISEKSEIFDDQFSVERPDGSNFTLKIRSTKLEDSAMYFCASRERGGTDTQYFGPGTRLTVL.

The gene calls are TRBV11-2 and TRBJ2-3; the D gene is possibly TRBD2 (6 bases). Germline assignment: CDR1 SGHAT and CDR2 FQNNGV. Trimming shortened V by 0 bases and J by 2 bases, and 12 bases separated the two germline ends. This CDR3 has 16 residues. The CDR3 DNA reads TGTGCCAGCAGCTTAGATCCGGGACTCAACACAGATACGCAGTATTTT. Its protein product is CASSLDPGLNTDTQYF.

CDR3 sequence: CAHRPEGTDTQYF. The CDR3 region has the DNA TGTGCCCACCGACCTGAGGGGACAGATACGCAGTATTTT. The chain joins TRBV6-1 to TRBJ2-3, with D tentatively TRBD1 or TRBD2 (5 bases each). The CDR3 sequence is 13 residues long. Germline V CDR1 and CDR2: MNHNS, SASEGT. Trimming pared 11 bases from V and 3 bases from J, leaving 15 bases between.

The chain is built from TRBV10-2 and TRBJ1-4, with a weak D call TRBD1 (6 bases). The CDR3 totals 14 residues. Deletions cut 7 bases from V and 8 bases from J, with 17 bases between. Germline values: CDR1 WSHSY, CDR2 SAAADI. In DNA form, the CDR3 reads TGCGCCAGCAATATGGGGGGCCAAGGGGAAAAACTGTTTTTT. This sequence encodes CASNMGGQGEKLFF.

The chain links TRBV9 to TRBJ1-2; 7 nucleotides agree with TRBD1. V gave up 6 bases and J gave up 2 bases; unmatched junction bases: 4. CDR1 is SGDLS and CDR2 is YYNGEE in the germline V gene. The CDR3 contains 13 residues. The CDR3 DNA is TGTGCCAGCACCCAGGGGGGGAACTATGGCTACACCTTC. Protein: CASTQGGNYGYTF.

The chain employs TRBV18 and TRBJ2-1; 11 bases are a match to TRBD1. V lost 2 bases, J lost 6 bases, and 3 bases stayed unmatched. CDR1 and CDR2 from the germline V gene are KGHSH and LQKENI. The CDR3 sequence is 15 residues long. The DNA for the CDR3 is TGTGCCAGCTCACCAGGACAGGGGGCTGTCAATGAGCAGTTCTTC. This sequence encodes CASSPGQGAVNEQFF.

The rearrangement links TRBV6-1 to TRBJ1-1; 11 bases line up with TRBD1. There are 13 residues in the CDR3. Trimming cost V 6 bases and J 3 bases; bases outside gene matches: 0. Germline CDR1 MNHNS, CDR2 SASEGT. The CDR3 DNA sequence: TGTGCCAGCAGGGACAGGGGGCACACTGAAGCTTTCTTT. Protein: CASRDRGHTEAFF.

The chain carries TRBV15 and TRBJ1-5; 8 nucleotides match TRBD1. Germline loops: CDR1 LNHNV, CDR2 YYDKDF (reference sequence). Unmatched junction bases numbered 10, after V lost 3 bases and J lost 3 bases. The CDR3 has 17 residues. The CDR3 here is CATSSQFSGQDNQPQHF. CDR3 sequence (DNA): TGTGCCACCAGCAGTCAATTCTCGGGACAGGACAATCAGCCCCAGCATTTT. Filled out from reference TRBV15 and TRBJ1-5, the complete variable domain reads DAMVIQNPRYQVTQFGKPVTLSCSQTLNHNVMYWYQQKSSQAPKLLFHYYDKDFNNEADTPDNFQSRRPNTSFCFLDIRSPGLGDTAMYLCATSSQFSGQDNQPQHFGDGTRLSIL.

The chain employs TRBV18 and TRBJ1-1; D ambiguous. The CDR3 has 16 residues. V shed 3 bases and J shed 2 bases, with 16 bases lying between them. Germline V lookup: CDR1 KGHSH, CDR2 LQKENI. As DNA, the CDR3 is TGTGCCAGCTCACCTGGATCCCCGGGTGCAAACACTGAAGCTTTCTTT. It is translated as CASSPGSPGANTEAFF. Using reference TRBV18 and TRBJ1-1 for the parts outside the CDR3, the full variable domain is NAGVMQNPRHLVRRRGQEARLRCSPMKGHSHVYWYRQLPEEGLKFMVYLQKENIIDESGMPKERFSAEFPKEGPSILRIQQVVRGDSAAYFCASSPGSPGANTEAFFGQGTRLTVV.